One and the same sample provided the 10 T cell receptor beta chains below, sequenced in a study of T cells in localized non-small cell lung cancer. TCRdb's copy holds only in-frame clones and misses some; the assay was immunoSEQ multiplex PCR. The sample lists roughly 76,000 clones, 60% to 85% occurring once. The material was PBMCs, obtained before any cancer treatment. The receptors were gathered from a man aged 40 to 69 with stage II squamous cell lung carcinoma.

The chain recombines TRBV28 with TRBJ1-1; 8 bases align to TRBD1. This CDR3 contains 14 residues. Germline CDR1 reads MDHEN; CDR2 reads SYDVKM. The ends lost 3 bases at V and 10 bases at J; junction bases unmatched: 10. CDR3 residues: CASSFAGTGPAAFF. Here the CDR3 DNA reads TGTGCCAGCAGTTTCGCTGGGACAGGACCGGCAGCTTTCTTT.

V gene TRBV11-2 combines with J gene TRBJ2-2; 7 bases are shared with TRBD1. Germline CDR1 SGHAT, CDR2 FQNNGV. Trimming removed 4 bases from V and 4 bases from J; junction bases left unmatched: 6. CDR3 length equals 15 residues. In nucleotides, the CDR3 is TGTGCCAGCAGCTGGACAGGAGACATCACCGGGGAGCTGTTTTTT. Its translation is CASSWTGDITGELFF.

In the case of this clone: The identical CDR3 is also encoded by other nucleotide sequences in the sample. V and J are TRBV14 and TRBJ2-6; perhaps TRBD2 as D (6 bases). The CDR3 consists of 16 residues. Germline CDR1 is SGHDN and CDR2 is FVKESK. V dropped 3 bases and J dropped 0 bases, with 9 bases sitting between them. The CDR3 spells CASSQGGYSGANVLTF. In DNA, the CDR3 is TGTGCCAGCAGCCAGGGGGGATACTCTGGGGCCAACGTCCTGACTTTC.

V is TRBV9 and J is TRBJ2-2; D gene uncertain. CDR1 and CDR2 from the germline V gene are SGDLS and YYNGEE. This CDR3 is built from 14 residues. Trimming pared 0 bases from V and 3 bases from J, leaving 6 bases between. In nucleotides, the CDR3 is TGTGCCAGCAGCGTAGGACCCCACACCGGGGAGCTGTTTTTT. This codes for CASSVGPHTGELFF.

J is TRBJ2-7 and V is TRBV18, with D unresolved. Per the germline V gene, CDR1 is KGHSH and CDR2 is LQKENI. V was pared by 4 bases and J by 1 base, with 2 bases between. The CDR3 has 11 amino acids. CDR3 coding DNA: TGTGCCAGCTCACAGTCCTACGAGCAGTACTTC. It specifies CASSQSYEQYF.

The chain recombines TRBV30 with TRBJ1-2, with unresolved D. CDR3 length equals 14 residues. The germline CDR1 and CDR2 sequences are GTSNPN and SVGIG (reference sequence). The V gene lost 5 bases and the J gene lost 3 bases, with 16 bases spanning the gap. In DNA, the CDR3 is TGTGCCTGGTTCCGGATCCCCGGCGACTATGGCTACACCTTC. This sequence encodes CAWFRIPGDYGYTF.

CDR3 region: CAISDGGYRSSPLHF. CDR3 in DNA: TGTGCCATCAGTGATGGCGGGTACCGGAGTTCACCCCTCCACTTT. The V call is TRBV10-3, the J call TRBJ1-6; unclear D gene. Trimming shortened V by 3 bases and J by 9 bases, and 15 bases separated the two germline ends. This CDR3 has 15 residues. CDR1 and CDR2 (germline): ENHRY, SYGVKD.

This clone has a single count. The DNA for the CDR3 is TGTGCCAGCAGCTTAGGGACTAGCGGGCTGTTGGATGAGCAGTTCTTC. It specifies CASSLGTSGLLDEQFF. The V and J genes are TRBV11-2 and TRBJ2-1; 11 nucleotides line up with TRBD2. The germline V gene has CDR1 SGHAT and CDR2 FQNNGV. The V and J ends lost 1 base and 8 bases, in that order; junction bases with no gene match: 7. The CDR3 loop spans 16 amino acids.

The chain has TRBV19 and TRBJ1-5; D is unresolved. CDR1 is LNHDA and CDR2 is SQIVND in the germline V gene (reference sequence). The V end lost 3 bases, the J end lost 4 bases, and 4 bases lay between the germline ends. The CDR3 has 12 amino acids. CDR3 sequence (DNA): TGTGCCAGTAGTATGGGGAATCAGCCCCAGCATTTT. It encodes CASSMGNQPQHF. Full variable domain (outside the CDR3, taken from reference TRBV19 and TRBJ1-5): DGGITQSPKYLFRKEGQNVTLSCEQNLNHDAMYWYRQDPGQGLRLIYYSQIVNDFQKGDIAEGYSVSREKKESFPLTVTSAQKNPTAFYLCASSMGNQPQHFGDGTRLSIL.

The rearrangement joins TRBV5-6 to TRBJ2-3; 10 positions agree with TRBD2. This CDR3 is 15 amino acids long. The germline CDR1 and CDR2 sequences are SGHDT and YYEEEE. V lost 2 bases, J lost 2 bases, and 2 bases stayed unmatched. This chain's CDR3 is CASSLAGGHTDTQYF. In DNA form, the CDR3 reads TGTGCCAGCAGCTTAGCGGGAGGGCACACAGATACGCAGTATTTT.